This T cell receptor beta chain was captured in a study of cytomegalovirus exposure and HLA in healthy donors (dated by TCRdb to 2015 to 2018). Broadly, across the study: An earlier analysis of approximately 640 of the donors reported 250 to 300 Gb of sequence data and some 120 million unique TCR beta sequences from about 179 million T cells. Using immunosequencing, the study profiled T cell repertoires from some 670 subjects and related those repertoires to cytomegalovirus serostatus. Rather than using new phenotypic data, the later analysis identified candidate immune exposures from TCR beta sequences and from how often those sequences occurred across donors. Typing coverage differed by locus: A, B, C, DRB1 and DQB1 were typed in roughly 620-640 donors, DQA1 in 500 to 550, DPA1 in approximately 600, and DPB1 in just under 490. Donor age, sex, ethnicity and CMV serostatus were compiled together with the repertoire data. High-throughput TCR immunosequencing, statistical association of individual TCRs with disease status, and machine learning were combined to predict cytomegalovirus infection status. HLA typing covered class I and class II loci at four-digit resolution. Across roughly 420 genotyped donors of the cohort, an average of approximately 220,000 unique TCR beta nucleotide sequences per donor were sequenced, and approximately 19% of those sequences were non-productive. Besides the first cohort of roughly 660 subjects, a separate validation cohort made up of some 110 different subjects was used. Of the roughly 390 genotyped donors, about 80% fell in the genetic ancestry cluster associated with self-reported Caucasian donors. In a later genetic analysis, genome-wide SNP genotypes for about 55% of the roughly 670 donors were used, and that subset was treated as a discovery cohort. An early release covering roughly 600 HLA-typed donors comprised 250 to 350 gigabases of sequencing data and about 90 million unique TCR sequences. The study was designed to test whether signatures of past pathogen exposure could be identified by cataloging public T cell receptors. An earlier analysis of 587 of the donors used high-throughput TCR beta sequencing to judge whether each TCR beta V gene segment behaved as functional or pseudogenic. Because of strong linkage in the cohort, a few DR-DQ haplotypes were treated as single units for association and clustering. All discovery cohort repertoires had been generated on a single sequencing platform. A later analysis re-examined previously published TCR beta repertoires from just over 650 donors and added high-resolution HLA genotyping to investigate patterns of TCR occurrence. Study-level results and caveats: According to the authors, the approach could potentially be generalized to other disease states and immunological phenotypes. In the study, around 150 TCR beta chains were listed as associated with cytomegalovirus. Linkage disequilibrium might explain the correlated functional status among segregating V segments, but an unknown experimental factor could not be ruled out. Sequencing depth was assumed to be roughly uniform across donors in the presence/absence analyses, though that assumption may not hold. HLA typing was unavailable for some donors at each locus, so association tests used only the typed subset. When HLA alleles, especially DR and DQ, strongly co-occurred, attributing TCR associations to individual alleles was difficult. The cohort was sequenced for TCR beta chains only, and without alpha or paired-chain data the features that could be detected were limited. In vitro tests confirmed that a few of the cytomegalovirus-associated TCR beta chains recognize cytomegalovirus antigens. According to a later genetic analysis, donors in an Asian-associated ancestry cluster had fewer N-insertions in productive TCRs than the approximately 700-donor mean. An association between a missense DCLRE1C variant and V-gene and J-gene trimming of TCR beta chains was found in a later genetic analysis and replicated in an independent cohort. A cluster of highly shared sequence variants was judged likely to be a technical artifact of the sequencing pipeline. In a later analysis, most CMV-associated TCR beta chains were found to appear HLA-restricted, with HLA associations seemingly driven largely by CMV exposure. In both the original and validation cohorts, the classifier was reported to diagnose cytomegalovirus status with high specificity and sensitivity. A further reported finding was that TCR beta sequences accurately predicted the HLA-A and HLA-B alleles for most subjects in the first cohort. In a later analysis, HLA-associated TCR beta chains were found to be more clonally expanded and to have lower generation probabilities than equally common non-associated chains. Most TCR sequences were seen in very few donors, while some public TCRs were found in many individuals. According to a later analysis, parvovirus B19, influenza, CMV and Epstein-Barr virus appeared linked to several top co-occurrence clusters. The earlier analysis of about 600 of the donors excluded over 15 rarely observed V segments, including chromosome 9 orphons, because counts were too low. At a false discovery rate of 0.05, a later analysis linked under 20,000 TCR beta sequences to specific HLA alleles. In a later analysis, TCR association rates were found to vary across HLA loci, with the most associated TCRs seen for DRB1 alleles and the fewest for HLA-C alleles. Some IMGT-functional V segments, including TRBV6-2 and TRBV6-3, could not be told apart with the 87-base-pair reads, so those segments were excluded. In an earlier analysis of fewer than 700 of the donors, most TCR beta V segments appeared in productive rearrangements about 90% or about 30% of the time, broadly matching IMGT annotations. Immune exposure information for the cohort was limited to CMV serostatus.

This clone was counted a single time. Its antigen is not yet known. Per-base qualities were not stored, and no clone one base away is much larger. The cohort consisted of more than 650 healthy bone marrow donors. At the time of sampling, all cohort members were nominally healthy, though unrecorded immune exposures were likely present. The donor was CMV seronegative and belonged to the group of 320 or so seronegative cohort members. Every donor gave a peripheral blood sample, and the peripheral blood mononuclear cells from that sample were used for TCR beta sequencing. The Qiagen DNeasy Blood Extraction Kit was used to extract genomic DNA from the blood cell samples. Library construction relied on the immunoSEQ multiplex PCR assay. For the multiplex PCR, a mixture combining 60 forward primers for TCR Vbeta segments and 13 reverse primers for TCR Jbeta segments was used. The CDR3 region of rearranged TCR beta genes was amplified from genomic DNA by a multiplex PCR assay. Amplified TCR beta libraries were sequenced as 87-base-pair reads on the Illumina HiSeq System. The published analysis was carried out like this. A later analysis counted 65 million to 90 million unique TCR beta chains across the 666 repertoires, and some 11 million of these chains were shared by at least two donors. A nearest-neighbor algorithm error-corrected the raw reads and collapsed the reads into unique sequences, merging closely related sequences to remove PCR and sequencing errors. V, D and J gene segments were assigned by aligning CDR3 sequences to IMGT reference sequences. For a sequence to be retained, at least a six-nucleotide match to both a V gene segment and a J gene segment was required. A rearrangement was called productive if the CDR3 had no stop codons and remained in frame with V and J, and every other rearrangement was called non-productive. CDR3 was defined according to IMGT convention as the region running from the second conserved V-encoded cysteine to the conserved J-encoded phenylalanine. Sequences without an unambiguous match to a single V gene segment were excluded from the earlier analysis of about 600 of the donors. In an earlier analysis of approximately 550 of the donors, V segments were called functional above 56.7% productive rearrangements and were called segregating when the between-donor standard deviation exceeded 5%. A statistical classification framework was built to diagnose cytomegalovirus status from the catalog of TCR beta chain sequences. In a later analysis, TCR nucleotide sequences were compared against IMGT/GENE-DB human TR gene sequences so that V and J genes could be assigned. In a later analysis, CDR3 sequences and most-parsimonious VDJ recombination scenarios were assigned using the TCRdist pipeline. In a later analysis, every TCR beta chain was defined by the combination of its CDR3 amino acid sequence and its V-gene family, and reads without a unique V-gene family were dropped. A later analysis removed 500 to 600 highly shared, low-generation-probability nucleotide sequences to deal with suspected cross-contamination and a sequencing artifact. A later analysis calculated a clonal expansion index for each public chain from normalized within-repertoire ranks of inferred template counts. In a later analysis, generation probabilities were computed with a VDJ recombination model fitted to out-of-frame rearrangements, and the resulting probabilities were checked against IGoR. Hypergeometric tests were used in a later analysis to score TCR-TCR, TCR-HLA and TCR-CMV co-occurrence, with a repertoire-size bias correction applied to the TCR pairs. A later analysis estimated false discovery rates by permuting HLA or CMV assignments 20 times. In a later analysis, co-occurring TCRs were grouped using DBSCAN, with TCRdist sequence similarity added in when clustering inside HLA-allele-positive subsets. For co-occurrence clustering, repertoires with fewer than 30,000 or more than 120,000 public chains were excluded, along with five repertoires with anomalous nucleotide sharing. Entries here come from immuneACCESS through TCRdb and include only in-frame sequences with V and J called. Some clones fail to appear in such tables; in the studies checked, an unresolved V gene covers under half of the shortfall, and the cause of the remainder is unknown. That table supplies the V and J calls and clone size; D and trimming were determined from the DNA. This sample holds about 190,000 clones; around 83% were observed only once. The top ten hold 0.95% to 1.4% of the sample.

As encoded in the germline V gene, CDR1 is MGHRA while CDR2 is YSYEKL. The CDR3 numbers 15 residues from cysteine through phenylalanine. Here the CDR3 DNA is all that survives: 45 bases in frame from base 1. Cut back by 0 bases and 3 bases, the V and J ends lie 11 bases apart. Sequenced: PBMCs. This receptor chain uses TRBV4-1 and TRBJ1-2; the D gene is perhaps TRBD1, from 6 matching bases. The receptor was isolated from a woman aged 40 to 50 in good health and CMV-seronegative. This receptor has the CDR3 CASSQDRQEYYGYTF. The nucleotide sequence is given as TGCGCCAGCAGCCAAGACCGACAGGAGTACTATGGCTACACCTTC.